The sequence of this T cell receptor (beta chain) was determined in a study of cytomegalovirus exposure and HLA in healthy donors. Whole-study context: T cells numbering about 179 million yielded some 100 million unique TCR beta sequences in an earlier analysis. Study outcomes and limitations: V- and J-gene trimming of TCR beta was linked (in a later analysis) to a missense DCLRE1C variant. Rates of TCR association differed by HLA locus in a later analysis, with DRB1 highest and HLA-C lowest. Some V segments (TRBV6-2 and TRBV6-3 among them) were excluded as indistinguishable.

Points on this clone: Its antigen is not identified.

60 Vbeta and 13 Jbeta primers were used in PCR. Sequencing used immunoSEQ multiplex PCR; TCRdb keeps in-frame clones, though not all of them. The sample holds 100,000 to 120,000 clones, around 68% seen once. Germline CDR1 SGDLS, CDR2 YYNGEE. The V end was cut by 3 bases, the J end by 3 bases, with 8 bases between. The CDR3 is 13 residues long. The sequence came from a woman between 35 and 50 years old in good health and CMV-seropositive. The chain couples TRBV9 to TRBJ2-3; D is undetermined. Sequenced material: PBMCs. This chain's CDR3 is CASSDGGTDTQYF. DNA for the CDR3: TGTGCCAGCAGCGATGGCGGAACAGATACGCAGTATTTT.